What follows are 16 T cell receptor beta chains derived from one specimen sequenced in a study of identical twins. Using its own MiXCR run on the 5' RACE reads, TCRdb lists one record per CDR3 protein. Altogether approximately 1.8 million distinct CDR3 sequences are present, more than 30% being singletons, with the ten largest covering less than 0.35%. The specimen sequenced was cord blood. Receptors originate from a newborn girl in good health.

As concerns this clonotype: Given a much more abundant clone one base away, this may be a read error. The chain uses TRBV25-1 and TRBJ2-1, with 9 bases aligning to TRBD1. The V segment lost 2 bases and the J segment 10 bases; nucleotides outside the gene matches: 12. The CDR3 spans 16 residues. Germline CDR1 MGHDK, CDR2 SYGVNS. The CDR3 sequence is CASSEPPTGGCYEQFF. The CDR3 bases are TGTGCCAGCAGTGAACCTCCGACAGGGGGATGCTACGAGCAGTTCTTC. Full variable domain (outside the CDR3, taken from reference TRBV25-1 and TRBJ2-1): EADIYQTPRYLVIGTGKKITLECSQTMGHDKMYWYQQDPGMELHLIHYSYGVNSTEKGDLSSESTVSRIRTEHFPLTLESARPSHTSQYLCASSEPPTGGCYEQFFGPGTRLTVL.

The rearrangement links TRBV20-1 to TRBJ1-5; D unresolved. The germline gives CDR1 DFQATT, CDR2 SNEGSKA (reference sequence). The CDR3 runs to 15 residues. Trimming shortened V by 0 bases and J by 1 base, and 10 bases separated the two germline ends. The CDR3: CSAREGSLSNQPQHF. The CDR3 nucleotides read TGCAGTGCTAGAGAGGGGTCCCTAAGCAATCAGCCCCAGCATTTT.

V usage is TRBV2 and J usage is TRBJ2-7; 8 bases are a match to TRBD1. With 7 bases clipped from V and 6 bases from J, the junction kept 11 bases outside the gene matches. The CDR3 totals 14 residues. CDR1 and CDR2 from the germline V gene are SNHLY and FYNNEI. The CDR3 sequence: CASTMGQVISEQYF. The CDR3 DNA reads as TGTGCCAGCACCATGGGACAGGTAATCTCCGAGCAGTACTTC.

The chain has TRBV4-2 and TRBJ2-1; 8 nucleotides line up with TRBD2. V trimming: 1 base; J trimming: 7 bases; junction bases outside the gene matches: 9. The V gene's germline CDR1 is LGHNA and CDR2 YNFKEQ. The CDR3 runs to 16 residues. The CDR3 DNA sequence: TGTGCCAGCAGCCAAGCCGTGGTGGTAGCGGGGAATGAGCAGTTCTTC. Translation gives CASSQAVVVAGNEQFF.

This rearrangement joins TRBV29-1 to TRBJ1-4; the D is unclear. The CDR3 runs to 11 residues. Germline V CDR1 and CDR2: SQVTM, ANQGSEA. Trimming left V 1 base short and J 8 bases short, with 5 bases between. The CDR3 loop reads CSVEVREKLFF. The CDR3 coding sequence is TGCAGCGTTGAAGTGCGGGAAAAACTGTTTTTT.

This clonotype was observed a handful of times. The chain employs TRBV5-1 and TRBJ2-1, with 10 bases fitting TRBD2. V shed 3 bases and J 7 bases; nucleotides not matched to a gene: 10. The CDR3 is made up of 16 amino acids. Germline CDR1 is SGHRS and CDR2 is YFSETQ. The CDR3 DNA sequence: TGCGCCAGCAGCTCAGCGACTAGCGGGTTTTTGAATGAGCAGTTCTTC. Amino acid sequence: CASSSATSGFLNEQFF.

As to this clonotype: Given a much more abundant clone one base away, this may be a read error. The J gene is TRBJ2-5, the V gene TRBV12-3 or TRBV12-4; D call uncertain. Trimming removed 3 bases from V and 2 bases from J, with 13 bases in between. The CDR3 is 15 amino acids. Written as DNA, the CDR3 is TGTGCCAGCAGTTTCCGCCTCGACTTACAAGAGACCCAGTACTTC. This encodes CASSFRLDLQETQYF.

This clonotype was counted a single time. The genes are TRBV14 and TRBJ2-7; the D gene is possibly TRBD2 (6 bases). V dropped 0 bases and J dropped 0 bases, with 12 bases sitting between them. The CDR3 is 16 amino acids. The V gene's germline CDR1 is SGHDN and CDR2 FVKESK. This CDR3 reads CASSQDRWGVSYEQYF. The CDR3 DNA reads TGTGCCAGCAGCCAAGATAGGTGGGGGGTCTCCTACGAGCAGTACTTC.

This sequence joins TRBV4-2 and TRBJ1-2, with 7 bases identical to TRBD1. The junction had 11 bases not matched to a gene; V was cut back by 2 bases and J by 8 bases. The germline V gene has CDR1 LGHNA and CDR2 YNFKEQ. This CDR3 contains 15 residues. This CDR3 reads CASSQSYRGSKGYTF. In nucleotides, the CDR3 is TGTGCCAGCAGCCAATCTTACAGGGGCTCGAAGGGCTACACCTTC.

In DNA, the CDR3 is TGTGCCAGCAGTTTGGCAGGCCTAGGTGGCTACGAGCAGTACTTC. It is translated as CASSLAGLGGYEQYF. V gene TRBV12-3 or TRBV12-4 combines with J gene TRBJ2-7; D call uncertain. The CDR3 contains 15 residues. V was shortened by 3 bases and J by 3 bases, with 15 bases between the two germline ends.

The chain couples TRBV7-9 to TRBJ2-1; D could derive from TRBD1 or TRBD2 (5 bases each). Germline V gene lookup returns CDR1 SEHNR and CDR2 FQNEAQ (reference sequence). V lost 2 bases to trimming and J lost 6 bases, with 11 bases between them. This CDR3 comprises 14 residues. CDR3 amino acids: CASSLFEGPNEQFF. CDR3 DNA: TGTGCCAGCAGCTTATTTGAGGGACCCAATGAGCAGTTCTTC. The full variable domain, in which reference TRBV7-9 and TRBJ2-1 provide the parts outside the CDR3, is DTGVSQNPRHKITKRGQNVTFRCDPISEHNRLYWYRQTLGQGPEFLTYFQNEAQLEKSRLLSDRFSAERPKGSFSTLEIQRTEQGDSAMYLCASSLFEGPNEQFFGPGTRLTVL.

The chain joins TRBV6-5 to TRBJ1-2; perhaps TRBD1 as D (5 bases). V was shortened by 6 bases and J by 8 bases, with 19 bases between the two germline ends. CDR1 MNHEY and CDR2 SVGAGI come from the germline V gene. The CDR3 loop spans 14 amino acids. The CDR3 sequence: CASSGAAGILGYTF. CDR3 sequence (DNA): TGTGCCAGCAGCGGGGCAGCGGGCATTTTGGGCTACACCTTC.

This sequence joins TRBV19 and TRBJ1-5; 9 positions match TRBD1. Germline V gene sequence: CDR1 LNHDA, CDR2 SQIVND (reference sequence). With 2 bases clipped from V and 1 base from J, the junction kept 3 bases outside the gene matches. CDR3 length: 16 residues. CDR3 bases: TGTGCCAGTAGTATAATGGACAGGGGAAGCAATCAGCCCCAGCATTTT. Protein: CASSIMDRGSNQPQHF.

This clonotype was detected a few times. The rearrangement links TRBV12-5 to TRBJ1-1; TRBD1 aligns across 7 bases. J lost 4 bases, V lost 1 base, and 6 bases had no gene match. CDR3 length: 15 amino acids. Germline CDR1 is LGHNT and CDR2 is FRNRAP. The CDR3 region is CASGLDRGTATEAFF. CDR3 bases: TGTGCTAGTGGTTTGGACCGAGGGACAGCCACTGAAGCTTTCTTT.

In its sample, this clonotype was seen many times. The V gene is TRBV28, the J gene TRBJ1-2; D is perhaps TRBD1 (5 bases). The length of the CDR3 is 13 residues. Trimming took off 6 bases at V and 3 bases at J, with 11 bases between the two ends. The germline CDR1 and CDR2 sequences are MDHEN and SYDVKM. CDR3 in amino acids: CASRGRRDYGYTF. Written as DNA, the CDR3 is TGTGCCAGCAGGGGGCGCCGAGACTATGGCTACACCTTC.

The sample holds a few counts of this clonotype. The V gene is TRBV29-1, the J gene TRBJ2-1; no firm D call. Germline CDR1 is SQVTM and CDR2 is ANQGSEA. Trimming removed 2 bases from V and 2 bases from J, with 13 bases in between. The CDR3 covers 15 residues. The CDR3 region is CSVEFGRVAYNEQFF. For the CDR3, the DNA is TGCAGCGTTGAATTCGGACGGGTGGCCTACAATGAGCAGTTCTTC.